This TCR beta chain was found in a study of TIL therapy for anti-PD-1-resistant metastatic lung cancer. Across the study: Patients had a median age of nearly 55 years (range 38-75).

The CDR3 is 15 amino acids. V was trimmed by 0 bases and J by 7 bases, leaving 15 bases between them. Germline CDR1 is MNHEY and CDR2 is SVGAGI. Specified time point: pre-treatment sample, taken before nivolumab and TIL therapy. The libraries were made with immunoSEQ v3. Profiled with immunoSEQ multiplex PCR; TCRdb holds only in-frame clones, not every one. The data contain around 55,000 clones, roughly 77% of them singletons. The sequences come from blood, collected at baseline. V is TRBV6-5 and J is TRBJ1-2, with TRBD1 as a possible D gene (6 bases). This TCR came from a person between 25 and 80 years old with non-small cell lung cancer. The DNA of the CDR3 is TGTGCCAGCAGTTACTCGGGGGCCAGGGCTGGTGGCTACACCTTC. It specifies CASSYSGARAGGYTF.